What follows are 18 T cell receptor beta chains derived from one specimen sequenced in a study of Ad26.COV2.S vaccination and SARS-CoV-2 variants. The method was immunoSEQ multiplex PCR; TCRdb's version includes in-frame clones alone and lacks a portion of them. The repertoire includes roughly 300,000 clones, around 88% of them detected once, and 9.5% to 12% sits in the top ten. Treatment reported: 19 received Ad26.COV2.S at low or high dose, single or two shots; about 5 received placebo; per-sample allocation not given. Following the first vaccine or placebo injection, samples were taken on day 63. The source was peripheral blood, collected in a trial of Ad26.COV2.S vaccine versus placebo. These TCRs come from a person aged 18-65 years who received the Ad26.COV2.S COVID-19 vaccine or a placebo.

This sequence joins TRBV5-1 and TRBJ2-1; 9 bases are a match to TRBD2. Germline V gives CDR1 SGHRS, CDR2 YFSETQ. V gave up 7 bases and J gave up 7 bases; unmatched junction bases: 15. CDR3 length: 16 amino acids. The CDR3 is CASSRAAGGLGNEQFF. The CDR3 DNA reads as TGCGCCAGCTCCCGGGCGGCGGGAGGGTTGGGGAATGAGCAGTTCTTC.

The chain couples TRBV7-6 to TRBJ1-5, with a tentative D call TRBD1 (6 bases). The CDR3 runs 16 residues. CDR1 and CDR2 from the germline V gene are SGHVS and FNYEAQ. The ends were cut back, 1 base at V and 1 base at J, with 11 bases in the middle. CDR3 sequence: CASSLGLGGSNQPQHF. As DNA, the CDR3 is TGTGCCAGCAGCTTAGGCCTAGGGGGGAGCAATCAGCCCCAGCATTTT.

This clone was detected only once. V and J are TRBV19 and TRBJ2-3, with D perhaps matching TRBD1 (6 bases). The CDR3 contains 16 residues. V was shortened by 4 bases and J by 2 bases, with 16 bases between the two germline ends. Germline CDR1 LNHDA, CDR2 SQIVND (reference sequence). This CDR3 is CASSTPTGFNTDTQYF. In DNA form, the CDR3 reads TGTGCCAGTAGTACCCCGACAGGTTTCAACACAGATACGCAGTATTTT.

The chain carries TRBV11-2 and TRBJ2-3; TRBD1 is a possible D gene (6 bases). This CDR3 is built from 16 residues. V was clipped by 0 bases and J by 0 bases, with 10 bases between them. Germline V gene data show CDR1 as SGHAT and CDR2 as FQNNGV. CDR3 bases: TGTGCCAGCAGCTTAGAGGGACACGCAAGCACAGATACGCAGTATTTT. Residues: CASSLEGHASTDTQYF.

DNA for the CDR3: TGTGCCAGCAGCCCAGAGCGGGAGGACTCCTACAATGAGCAGTTCTTC. Its protein product is CASSPEREDSYNEQFF. The rearrangement joins TRBV28 to TRBJ2-1, with 9 bases that match TRBD2. Trimming at V came to 6 bases and at J to 0 bases, leaving 6 bases not matched to a gene. The CDR3 has 16 residues. Germline assignment: CDR1 MDHEN and CDR2 SYDVKM. Together with reference TRBV28 and TRBJ2-1, the CDR3 gives the full variable domain: DVKVTQSSRYLVKRTGEKVFLECVQDMDHENMFWYRQDPGLGLRLIYFSYDVKMKEKGDIPEGYSVSREKKERFSLILESASTNQTSMYLCASSPEREDSYNEQFFGPGTRLTVL.

The rearrangement links TRBV7-9 to TRBJ1-4; tentative D call: TRBD1 (6 bases). The CDR3 runs 14 residues. V shed 0 bases and J shed 8 bases, with 10 bases lying between them. CDR1 is SEHNR, CDR2 FQNEAQ, per germline (reference sequence). CDR3 coding DNA: TGTGCCAGCAGCTTAGCCGGGACAAAGGAAAAACTGTTTTTT. Translated: CASSLAGTKEKLFF. The full variable domain, rest sourced from reference TRBV7-9 and TRBJ1-4, is DTGVSQNPRHKITKRGQNVTFRCDPISEHNRLYWYRQTLGQGPEFLTYFQNEAQLEKSRLLSDRFSAERPKGSFSTLEIQRTEQGDSAMYLCASSLAGTKEKLFFGSGTQLSVL.

This sequence joins TRBV4-1 and TRBJ2-2; 9 bases are a match to TRBD1. The V and J ends lost 3 bases and 5 bases, in that order; junction bases with no gene match: 4. Germline V gene sequence: CDR1 MGHRA, CDR2 YSYEKL. The CDR3 consists of 15 residues. CDR3: CASSQGQGKTGELFF. The DNA for the CDR3 is TGCGCCAGCAGCCAGGGACAGGGTAAAACCGGGGAGCTGTTTTTT.

The rearrangement joins TRBV3-1 (or the pseudogene TRBV3-2) to TRBJ1-1; no clear D. The CDR3 loop spans 14 amino acids. The ends were cut back, 4 bases at V and 0 bases at J, with 9 bases in the middle. Germline loops: CDR1 LGHDT, CDR2 YNNKEL (reference sequence). The chain's CDR3 is CASSPLLMNTEAFF. CDR3 nucleotides: TGTGCCAGCAGCCCCCTTCTTATGAACACTGAAGCTTTCTTT.

The chain carries TRBV6-5 and TRBJ1-1; the D is unclear. Trimming took 6 bases from V and 1 from J, leaving 9 bases between them. The CDR3 covers 13 residues. Germline assignment: CDR1 MNHEY and CDR2 SVGAGI. CDR3 amino acids: CASRPRQNTEAFF. CDR3 DNA: TGTGCCAGCAGACCTCGGCAGAACACTGAAGCTTTCTTT.

This clone was seen more than once but under ten times. This CDR3 reads CASSEGGETDTQYF. In DNA form, the CDR3 reads TGTGCCAGCAGTGAAGGCGGGGAGACAGATACGCAGTATTTT. This sequence joins TRBV6-1 and TRBJ2-3, with a tentative D call TRBD2 (6 bases). The CDR3 is 14 residues long. V was clipped by 1 base and J by 3 bases, with 8 bases between them. Looked up from germline, CDR1 is MNHNS and CDR2 is SASEGT.

The chain recombines TRBV7-9 with TRBJ2-1; D remains ambiguous. The CDR3 is 15 residues long. Germline CDR1 SEHNR, CDR2 FQNEAQ (reference sequence). V was trimmed by 8 bases and J by 5 bases, leaving 19 bases between them. CDR3 coding DNA: TGTGCCAGCGCCTTGAGCCTTGGTTGGGACAATGAGCAGTTCTTC. The encoded protein is CASALSLGWDNEQFF.

V and J are TRBV7-2 and TRBJ2-3, with D possibly being TRBD2 (6 bases). The V and J ends lost 2 bases and 0 bases respectively, with 15 bases between them. CDR1 is SGHTA and CDR2 is FQGNSA in the germline V gene. The CDR3 extends over 17 amino acids. DNA for the CDR3: TGTGCCAGCAGCTTAAGTTATAGCGGTTTTAGCACAGATACGCAGTATTTT. Residues: CASSLSYSGFSTDTQYF.

The sample holds one count of this clone. This rearrangement joins TRBV24-1 to TRBJ2-1, with D possibly TRBD2 on 6 matching bases. Germline CDR1 KGHDR, CDR2 SFDVKD. Trimming took 6 bases from V and 10 from J, leaving 21 bases between them. The CDR3 is 15 amino acids. The CDR3: CATSPGVTRRGEQFF. In nucleotides, the CDR3 is TGTGCCACCAGTCCGGGAGTGACCCGCCGAGGCGAGCAGTTCTTC.

The chain employs TRBV5-4 and TRBJ2-7; 11 bases are shared with TRBD2. CDR1 and CDR2 from the germline V gene are SGHNT and YYREEE (reference sequence). This CDR3 region has 17 residues. With V trimmed by 4 bases and J by 2 bases, 11 bases remained unmatched. The CDR3 bases are TGTGCCAGCAGCCCCCCTATTAGCGGGGGGGACCCCTACGAGCAGTACTTC. It specifies CASSPPISGGDPYEQYF.

The chain recombines TRBV6-2 or TRBV6-3 with TRBJ2-7, with D uncertain. The V end lost 6 bases, the J end lost 3 bases, and 6 bases lay between the germline ends. Germline CDR1 MNHEY, CDR2 SVGEGT. The CDR3 has 11 amino acids. The CDR3: CASSRNYEQYF. The CDR3 DNA is TGTGCCAGCAGCCGAAACTACGAGCAGTACTTC.

The chain combines TRBV4-1 with TRBJ2-3; D remains unclear. CDR3 length: 14 residues. The germline gives CDR1 MGHRA, CDR2 YSYEKL. The V end lost 5 bases, the J end lost 5 bases, and 14 bases lay between the germline ends. CDR3 sequence (DNA): TGCGCCAGCAGCACTCTCTGGCAGAAAGATACGCAGTATTTT. It translates to CASSTLWQKDTQYF.

J is TRBJ2-7 and V is TRBV4-1; the D gene is possibly TRBD2 (6 bases). Trimming took off 3 bases at V and 3 bases at J, with 18 bases between the two ends. Germline V CDR1 and CDR2: MGHRA, YSYEKL. The CDR3 has 16 residues. The CDR3 protein is CASSQVGGLGLYEQYF. In DNA, the CDR3 is TGCGCCAGCAGCCAGGTGGGGGGTCTTGGACTCTACGAGCAGTACTTC.

This clone was seen repeatedly, ten times or more. The V and J genes are TRBV18 and TRBJ1-3; D is undetermined. V lost 3 bases, J lost 0 bases, and 6 bases lay in between. This CDR3 is 14 amino acids long. The V gene's germline CDR1 is KGHSH and CDR2 LQKENI. In nucleotides, the CDR3 is TGTGCCAGCTCACCGGCTCACTCTGGAAACACCATATATTTT. Amino acid sequence: CASSPAHSGNTIYF.